This T cell receptor beta chain is drawn from a study of B cell selection in AIRE deficiency (dated by TCRdb to the late 2010s). Study-level background: Researchers compared TCRbeta repertoires of sorted blood CD4+ conventional T cells and regulatory T cells in AIRE-deficient patients with those in healthy controls. The TCR-sequenced cohort comprised about 5 AIRE-deficient APECED patients and about 5 healthy control donors.

Paper-wide results and their limitations: Of about 4,000 shared Treg TCRbeta sequences, approximately 30% were shared only among healthy donors and about 9.3% only among patients, suggesting less efficient Treg selection without AIRE. Roughly 30.6% of the Treg TCRbeta sequences shared among healthy donors turned up in patient Tconv cells, suggesting that Treg-biased clones are diverted into the Tconv compartment. Only TCRbeta chains were sequenced, and 35% to 45% of the Treg sequences shared among healthy donors were also detected in healthy Tconv cells, possibly owing to differing TCRalpha chains. Shorter CDR3s were found in shared Treg sequences, reflecting a bias toward rearrangements containing few non-templated nucleotide insertions. In terms of TCRBV gene usage, CDR3 length and TCR diversity, Tconv and Treg cells from AIRE-deficient patients looked similar to Tconv and Treg cells from healthy donors.

The immunoSEQ platform was used to sequence the TCRbeta chains. On the authors' methods: Pooled conventional T cell repertoires yielded approximately 1x10^5 distinct in-frame TCRbeta sequences from patients and 130,000 to 150,000 from healthy donors. Treg TCRbeta sequences found in two or more individuals were classed as public, and these public Treg TCRbeta sequences were then looked for in Tconv repertoires. Differences between groups were assessed by Mann-Whitney U tests with Bonferroni-Dunn correction in GraphPad Prism 7.03. What TCRdb holds here is the immuneACCESS table cut down to in-frame rearrangements. Part of the clones is not present; checked against another copy, under half of the missing clones reflect an unresolved V gene, and the others are unexplained. V, J and clone size are taken as reported in that table, and D and trimming were inferred from the DNA itself. The sample includes some 25,000 clones, with around 97% observed a single time. The ten biggest clones cover more than 0.2% of the sample.

CD4+CD127+ cells were sorted as the conventional CD4 T cell population. The AIRE-deficient patients had APECED syndrome. A FACSAria flow cytometer was used to sort the Tconv and Treg cells intended for TCRbeta sequencing. The sorted cells were collected in 5-ml round-bottom polystyrene tubes, and the dry cell pellets were frozen at -80 degrees C prior to sequencing. Remarks on this clone: The antigen it recognizes is unknown. The record has no base qualities; no much larger clone is one base away.

Including the terminal cysteine and phenylalanine, the CDR3 comprises 13 residues. Only CDR3 DNA is held: 39 bases, read in frame from base 1. CDR1 and CDR2 were assigned from the germline V gene as LGHNA and YNFKEQ. V is pared back by 4 bases and J by 8 bases, with 14 bases lying between the germline termini. Sequencing was carried out using conventional CD4+ T cells sorted from PBMCs. Recombination connected TRBV4-2 to TRBJ1-1, with the D gene uncertain. The TCR originated in a human donor with AIRE deficiency. The encoded CDR3 is CASSPQVDREAFF. The DNA is TGTGCCAGCAGCCCCCAAGTTGACCGGGAAGCTTTCTTT.